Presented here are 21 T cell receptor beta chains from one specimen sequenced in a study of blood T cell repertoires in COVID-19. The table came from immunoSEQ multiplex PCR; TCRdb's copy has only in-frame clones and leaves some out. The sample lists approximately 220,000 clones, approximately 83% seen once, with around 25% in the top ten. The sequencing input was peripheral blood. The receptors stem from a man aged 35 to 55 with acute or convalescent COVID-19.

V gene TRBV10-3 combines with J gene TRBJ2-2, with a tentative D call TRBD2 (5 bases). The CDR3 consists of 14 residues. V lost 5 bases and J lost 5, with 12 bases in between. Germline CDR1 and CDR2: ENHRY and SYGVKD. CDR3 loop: CAISSPTGTGELFF. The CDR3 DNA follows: TGTGCCATCAGTTCACCCACGGGGACCGGGGAGCTGTTTTTT.

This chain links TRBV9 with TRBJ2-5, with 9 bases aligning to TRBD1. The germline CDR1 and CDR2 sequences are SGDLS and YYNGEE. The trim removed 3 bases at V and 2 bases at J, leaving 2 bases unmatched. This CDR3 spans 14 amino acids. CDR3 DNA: TGTGCCAGCAGCGCGACAGGGGGTCAAGAGACCCAGTACTTC. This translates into CASSATGGQETQYF.

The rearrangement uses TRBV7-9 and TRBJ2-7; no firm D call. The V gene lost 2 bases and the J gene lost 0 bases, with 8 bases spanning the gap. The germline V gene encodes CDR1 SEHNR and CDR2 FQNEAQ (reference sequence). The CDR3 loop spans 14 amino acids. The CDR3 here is CASSLQVSSYEQYF. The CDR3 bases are TGTGCCAGCAGCTTACAGGTCAGCTCCTACGAGCAGTACTTC.

This CDR3 reads CASRDRGYRAQPQHF. CDR3 DNA: TGTGCCAGCAGAGACAGGGGATATCGGGCACAGCCCCAGCATTTT. The genes are TRBV6-5 and TRBJ1-5; TRBD1 matches at 8 bases. This CDR3 region has 15 residues. Trimming at V came to 6 bases and at J to 7 bases, leaving 11 bases not matched to a gene. Germline CDR1 is MNHEY and CDR2 is SVGAGI.

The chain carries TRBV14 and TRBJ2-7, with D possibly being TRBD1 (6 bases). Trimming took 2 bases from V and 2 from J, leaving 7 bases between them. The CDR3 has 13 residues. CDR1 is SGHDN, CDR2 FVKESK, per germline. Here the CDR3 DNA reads TGTGCCAGCAGCCAACAGGGGACCTACGAGCAGTACTTC. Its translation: CASSQQGTYEQYF.

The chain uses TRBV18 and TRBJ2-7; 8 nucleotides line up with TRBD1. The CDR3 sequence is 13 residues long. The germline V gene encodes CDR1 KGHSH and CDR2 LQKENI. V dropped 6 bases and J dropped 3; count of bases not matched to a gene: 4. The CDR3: CASSPDRDYEQYF. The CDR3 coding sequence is TGTGCCAGCTCTCCGGACAGGGACTACGAGCAGTACTTC.

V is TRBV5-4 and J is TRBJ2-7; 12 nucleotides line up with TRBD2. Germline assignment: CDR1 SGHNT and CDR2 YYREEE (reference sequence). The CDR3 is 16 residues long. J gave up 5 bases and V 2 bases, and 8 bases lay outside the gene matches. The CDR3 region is CASSLPALAGGNEQYF. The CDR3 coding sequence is TGTGCCAGCAGCTTACCCGCCCTAGCGGGAGGGAACGAGCAGTACTTC. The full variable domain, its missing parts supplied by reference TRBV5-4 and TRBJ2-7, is ETGVTQSPTHLIKTRGQQVTLRCSSQSGHNTVSWYQQALGQGPQFIFQYYREEENGRGNFPPRFSGLQFPNYSSELNVNALELDDSALYLCASSLPALAGGNEQYFGPGTRLTVT.

The chain's CDR3 is CASSLSLGQGVYGYTF. Here the CDR3 DNA reads TGTGCCAGCAGTTTATCCCTCGGACAGGGGGTATATGGCTACACCTTC. The V call is TRBV27, the J call TRBJ1-2, with TRBD1 matching 10 bases. Losses at the gene ends were 0 bases for V and 5 bases for J; bases not matched to a gene: 6. Germline loops: CDR1 MNHEY, CDR2 SMNVEV (reference sequence). This CDR3 is built from 16 residues.

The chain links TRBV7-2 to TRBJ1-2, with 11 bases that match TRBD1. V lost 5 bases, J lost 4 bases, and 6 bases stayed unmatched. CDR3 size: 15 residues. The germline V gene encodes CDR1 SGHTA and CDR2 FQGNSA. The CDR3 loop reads CASSRPGTGGYGYTF. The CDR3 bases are TGTGCCAGCAGCCGTCCCGGGACAGGGGGCTATGGCTACACCTTC.

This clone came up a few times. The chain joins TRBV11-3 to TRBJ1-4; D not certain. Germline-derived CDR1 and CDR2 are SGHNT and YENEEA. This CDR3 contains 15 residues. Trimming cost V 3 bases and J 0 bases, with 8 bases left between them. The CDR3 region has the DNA TGTGCCAGCAGCTTTGACACGGCAACTAATGAAAAACTGTTTTTT. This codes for CASSFDTATNEKLFF.

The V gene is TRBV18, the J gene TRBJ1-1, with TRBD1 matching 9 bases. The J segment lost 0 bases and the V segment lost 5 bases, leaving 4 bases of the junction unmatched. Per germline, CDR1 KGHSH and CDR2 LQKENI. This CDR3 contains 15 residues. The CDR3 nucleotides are TGTGCCAGCTCAGGGCGGGACAGGGTGAACACTGAAGCTTTCTTT. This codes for CASSGRDRVNTEAFF. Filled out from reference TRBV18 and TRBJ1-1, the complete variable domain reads NAGVMQNPRHLVRRRGQEARLRCSPMKGHSHVYWYRQLPEEGLKFMVYLQKENIIDESGMPKERFSAEFPKEGPSILRIQQVVRGDSAAYFCASSGRDRVNTEAFFGQGTRLTVV.

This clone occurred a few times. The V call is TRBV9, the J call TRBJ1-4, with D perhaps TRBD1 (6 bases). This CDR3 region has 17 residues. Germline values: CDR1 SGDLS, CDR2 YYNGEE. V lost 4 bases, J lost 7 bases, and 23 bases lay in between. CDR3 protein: CASSPPSRGGGGEKLFF. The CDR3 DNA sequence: TGTGCCAGCAGCCCTCCAAGTCGGGGGGGCGGAGGTGAAAAACTGTTTTTT.

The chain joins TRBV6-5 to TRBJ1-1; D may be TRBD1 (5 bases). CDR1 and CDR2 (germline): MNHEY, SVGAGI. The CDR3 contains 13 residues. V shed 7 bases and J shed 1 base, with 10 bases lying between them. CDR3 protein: CASTGGTNTEAFF. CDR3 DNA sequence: TGTGCCAGCACCGGGGGGACGAACACTGAAGCTTTCTTT.

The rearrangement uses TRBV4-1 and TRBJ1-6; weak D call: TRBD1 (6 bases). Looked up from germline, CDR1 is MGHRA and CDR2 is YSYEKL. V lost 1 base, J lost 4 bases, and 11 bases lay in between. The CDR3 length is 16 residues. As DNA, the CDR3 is TGCGCCAGCAGCCAAGGGACAGCCCAATATAATTCACCCCTCCACTTT. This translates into CASSQGTAQYNSPLHF.

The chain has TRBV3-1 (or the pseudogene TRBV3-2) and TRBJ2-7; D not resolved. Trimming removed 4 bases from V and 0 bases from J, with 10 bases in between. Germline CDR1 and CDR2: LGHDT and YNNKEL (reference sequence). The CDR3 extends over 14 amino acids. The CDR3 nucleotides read TGTGCCAGCAGCCCTCGGTTGAGCTCCTACGAGCAGTACTTC. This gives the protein CASSPRLSSYEQYF.

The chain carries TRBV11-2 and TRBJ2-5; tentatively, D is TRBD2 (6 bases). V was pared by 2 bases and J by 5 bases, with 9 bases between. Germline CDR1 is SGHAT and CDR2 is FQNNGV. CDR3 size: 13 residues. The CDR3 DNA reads TGTGCCAGCAGCTTAACGGGAGTGGAGACCCAGTACTTC. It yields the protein CASSLTGVETQYF. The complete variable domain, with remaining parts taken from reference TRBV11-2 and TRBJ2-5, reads EAGVAQSPRYKIIEKRQSVAFWCNPISGHATLYWYQQILGQGPKLLIQFQNNGVVDDSQLPKDRFSAERLKGVDSTLKIQPAKLEDSAVYLCASSLTGVETQYFGPGTRLLVL.

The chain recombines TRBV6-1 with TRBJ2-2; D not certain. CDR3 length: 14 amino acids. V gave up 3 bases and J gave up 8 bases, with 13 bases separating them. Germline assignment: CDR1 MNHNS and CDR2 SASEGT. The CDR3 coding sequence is TGTGCCAGCAGTGATCCCCCGAGTCGGGGGGAGCTGTTTTTT. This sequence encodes CASSDPPSRGELFF.

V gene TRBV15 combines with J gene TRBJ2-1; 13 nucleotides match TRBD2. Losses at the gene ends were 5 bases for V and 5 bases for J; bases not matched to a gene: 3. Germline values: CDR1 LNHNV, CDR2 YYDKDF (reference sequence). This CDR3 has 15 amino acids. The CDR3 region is CATSGGLAGNNEQFF. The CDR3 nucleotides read TGTGCCACCAGCGGGGGACTAGCGGGGAACAATGAGCAGTTCTTC.

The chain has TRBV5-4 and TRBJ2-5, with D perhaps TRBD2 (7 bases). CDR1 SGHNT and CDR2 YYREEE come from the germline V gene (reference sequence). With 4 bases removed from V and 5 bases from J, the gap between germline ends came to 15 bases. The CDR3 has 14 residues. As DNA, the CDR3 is TGTGCCAGCAGCCCAAGGGGGGGAGAGGAGACCCAGTACTTC. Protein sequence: CASSPRGGEETQYF.

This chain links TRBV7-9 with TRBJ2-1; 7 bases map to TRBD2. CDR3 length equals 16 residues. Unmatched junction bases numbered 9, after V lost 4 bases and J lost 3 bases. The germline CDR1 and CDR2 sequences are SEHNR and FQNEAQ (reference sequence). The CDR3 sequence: CASSSFNLAVYNEQFF. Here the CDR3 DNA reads TGTGCCAGCAGCTCCTTCAATCTAGCGGTCTACAATGAGCAGTTCTTC.

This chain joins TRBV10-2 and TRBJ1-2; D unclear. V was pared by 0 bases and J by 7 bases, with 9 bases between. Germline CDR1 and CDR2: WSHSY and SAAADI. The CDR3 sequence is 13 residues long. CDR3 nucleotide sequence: TGCGCCAGCAGTGAGTCTTCGGTCGGTGGCTACACCTTC. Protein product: CASSESSVGGYTF.